Listed here are 5 T cell receptor beta chains from one sample, sequenced in a study of blood T cell repertoires in COVID-19. TCRdb's table, derived via immunoSEQ multiplex PCR, lists solely in-frame clones and lacks some. The sample records 400,000 or so clones, 90% being singletons. Sequencing was carried out using PBMCs or T cells enriched from blood (not recorded which). The source is a man younger than 35 who had recovered from COVID-19.

The table lists this clone with a count of one. CDR3 DNA sequence: TGTGCCACCAGTGATCCCTGGACGGACAAGAACACTGAAGCTTTCTTT. Protein sequence: CATSDPWTDKNTEAFF. V usage is TRBV24-1 and J usage is TRBJ1-1, with D perhaps TRBD1 (5 bases). The germline V gene has CDR1 KGHDR and CDR2 SFDVKD. V was trimmed by 3 bases and J by 1 base, leaving 14 bases between them. This CDR3 contains 16 residues.

This clone has only one observation. CDR3 sequence (DNA): TGTGCCAGTAGTATAACCGAGGCCCACCGGCCCCAGCATTTT. Encoded protein: CASSITEAHRPQHF. This chain connects TRBV19 to TRBJ1-5; D is uncertain. CDR3 length: 14 amino acids. V was pared by 2 bases and J by 9 bases, with 14 bases between. Germline values: CDR1 LNHDA, CDR2 SQIVND (reference sequence).

V is TRBV2 and J is TRBJ1-6; TRBD1 matches 12 bases. Unmatched junction bases numbered 4, after V lost 4 bases and J lost 6 bases. Germline CDR1 SNHLY, CDR2 FYNNEI. The CDR3 length is 16 residues. The CDR3 nucleotides are TGTGCCAGCAGTGGGGGACAGGGGGCAGGTAATTCACCCCTCCACTTT. It codes for CASSGGQGAGNSPLHF.

This clone has more than one count but fewer than ten. The rearrangement joins TRBV27 to TRBJ2-7; 7 nucleotides line up with TRBD2. The J segment lost 2 bases and the V segment lost 4 bases, leaving 8 bases of the junction unmatched. CDR3 length: 15 amino acids. CDR1 and CDR2 from the germline V gene are MNHEY and SMNVEV (reference sequence). The CDR3 region is CASSWEGALAYEQYF. The CDR3 region has the DNA TGTGCCAGCAGTTGGGAGGGCGCGCTTGCCTACGAGCAGTACTTC.

In this sample, this clone turned up once. This chain uses TRBV9 with TRBJ1-4; 10 bases map to TRBD1. Germline loops: CDR1 SGDLS, CDR2 YYNGEE. The CDR3 spans 16 residues. The ends lost 1 base at V and 5 bases at J; junction bases unmatched: 5. The CDR3 region is CASSVSSGQGNEKLFF. CDR3 coding DNA: TGTGCCAGCAGCGTAAGCTCGGGACAGGGGAATGAAAAACTGTTTTTT.